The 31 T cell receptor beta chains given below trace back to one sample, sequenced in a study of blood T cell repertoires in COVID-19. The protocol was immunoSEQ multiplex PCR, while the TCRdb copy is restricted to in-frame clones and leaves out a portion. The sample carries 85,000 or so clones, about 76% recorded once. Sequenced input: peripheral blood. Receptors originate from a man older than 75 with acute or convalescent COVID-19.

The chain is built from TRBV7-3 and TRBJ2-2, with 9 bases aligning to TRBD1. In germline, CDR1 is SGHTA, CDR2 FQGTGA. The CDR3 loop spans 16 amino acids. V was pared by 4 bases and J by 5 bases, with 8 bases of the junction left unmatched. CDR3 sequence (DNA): TGTGCCAGCAGCTCTGGGACAGGGATTTGGACCGGGGAGCTGTTTTTT. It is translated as CASSSGTGIWTGELFF.

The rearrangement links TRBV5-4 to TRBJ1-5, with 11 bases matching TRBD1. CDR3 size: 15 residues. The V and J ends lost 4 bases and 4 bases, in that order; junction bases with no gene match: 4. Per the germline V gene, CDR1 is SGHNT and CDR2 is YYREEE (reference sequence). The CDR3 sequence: CASSARDRGNQPQHF. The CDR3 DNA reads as TGTGCCAGCAGCGCCCGGGACAGGGGGAATCAGCCCCAGCATTTT.

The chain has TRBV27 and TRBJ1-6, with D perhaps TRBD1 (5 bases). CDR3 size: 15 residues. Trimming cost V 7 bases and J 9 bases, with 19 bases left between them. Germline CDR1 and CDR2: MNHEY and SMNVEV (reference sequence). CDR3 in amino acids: CASNPFTGSSSPLHF. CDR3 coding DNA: TGTGCCAGCAACCCTTTTACAGGATCATCTTCACCCCTCCACTTT.

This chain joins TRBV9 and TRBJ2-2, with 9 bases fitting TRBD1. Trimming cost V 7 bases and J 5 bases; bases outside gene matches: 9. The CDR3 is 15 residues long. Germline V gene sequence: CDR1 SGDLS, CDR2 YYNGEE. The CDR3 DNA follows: TGTGCCAGCTCCCCCACAGGGGGCTATACCGGGGAGCTGTTTTTT. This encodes CASSPTGGYTGELFF.

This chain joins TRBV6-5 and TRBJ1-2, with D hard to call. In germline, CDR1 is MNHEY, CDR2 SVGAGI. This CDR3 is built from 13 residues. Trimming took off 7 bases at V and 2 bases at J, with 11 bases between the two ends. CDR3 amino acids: CASKRGKNYGYTF. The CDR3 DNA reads TGTGCCAGCAAACGAGGGAAGAACTATGGCTACACCTTC.

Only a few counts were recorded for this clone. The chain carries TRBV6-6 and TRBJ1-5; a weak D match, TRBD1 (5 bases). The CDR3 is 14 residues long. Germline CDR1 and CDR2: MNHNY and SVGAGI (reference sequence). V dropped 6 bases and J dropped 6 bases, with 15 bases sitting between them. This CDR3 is CASSTTGFGQPQHF. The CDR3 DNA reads TGTGCCAGCAGCACAACAGGTTTCGGTCAGCCCCAGCATTTT.

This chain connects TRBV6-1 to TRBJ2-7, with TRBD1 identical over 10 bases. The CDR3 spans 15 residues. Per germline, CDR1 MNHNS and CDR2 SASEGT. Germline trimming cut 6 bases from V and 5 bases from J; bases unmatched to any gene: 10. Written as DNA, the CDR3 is TGTGCCAGCAGAAACTGGGGACAGGGGACGGACGAGCAGTACTTC. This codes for CASRNWGQGTDEQYF.

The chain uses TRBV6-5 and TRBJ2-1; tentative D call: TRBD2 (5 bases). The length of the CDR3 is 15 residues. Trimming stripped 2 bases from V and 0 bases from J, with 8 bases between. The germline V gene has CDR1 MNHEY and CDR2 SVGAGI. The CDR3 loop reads CASSYGGLSYNEQFF. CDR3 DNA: TGTGCCAGCAGTTACGGAGGCCTCTCCTACAATGAGCAGTTCTTC.

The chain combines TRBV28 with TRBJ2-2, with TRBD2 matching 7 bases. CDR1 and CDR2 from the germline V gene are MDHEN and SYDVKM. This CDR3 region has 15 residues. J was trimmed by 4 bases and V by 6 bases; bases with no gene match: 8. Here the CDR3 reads CASSPGGSGTGELFF. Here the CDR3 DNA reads TGTGCCAGCAGCCCCGGGGGGTCGGGCACCGGGGAGCTGTTTTTT. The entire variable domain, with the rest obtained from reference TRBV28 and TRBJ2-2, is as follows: DVKVTQSSRYLVKRTGEKVFLECVQDMDHENMFWYRQDPGLGLRLIYFSYDVKMKEKGDIPEGYSVSREKKERFSLILESASTNQTSMYLCASSPGGSGTGELFFGEGSRLTVL.

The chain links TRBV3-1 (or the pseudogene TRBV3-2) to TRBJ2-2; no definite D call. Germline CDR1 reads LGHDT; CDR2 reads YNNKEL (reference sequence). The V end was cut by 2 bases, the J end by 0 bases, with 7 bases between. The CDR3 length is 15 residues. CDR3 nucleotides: TGTGCCAGCAGCCAATACTCCTCGAACACCGGGGAGCTGTTTTTT. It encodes CASSQYSSNTGELFF.

The CDR3 reads CASSRPRLAGITDTQYF. In DNA form, the CDR3 reads TGTGCCAGCAGCCGACCTAGACTAGCGGGGATCACAGATACGCAGTATTTT. This sequence joins TRBV3-1 (or the pseudogene TRBV3-2) and TRBJ2-3; 11 positions match TRBD2. The CDR3 is 17 residues long. The V gene end was trimmed by 4 bases and the J gene end by 2 bases; junction bases not matched to a gene: 8. Germline V gene lookup returns CDR1 LGHDT and CDR2 YNNKEL (reference sequence).

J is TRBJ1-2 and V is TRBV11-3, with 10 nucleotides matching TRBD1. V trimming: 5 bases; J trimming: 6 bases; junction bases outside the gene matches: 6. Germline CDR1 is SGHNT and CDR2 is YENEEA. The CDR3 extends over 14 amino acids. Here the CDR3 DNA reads TGTGCCAGCAGCCGGGGAGGGACAGGGGATGGCTACACCTTC. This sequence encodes CASSRGGTGDGYTF.

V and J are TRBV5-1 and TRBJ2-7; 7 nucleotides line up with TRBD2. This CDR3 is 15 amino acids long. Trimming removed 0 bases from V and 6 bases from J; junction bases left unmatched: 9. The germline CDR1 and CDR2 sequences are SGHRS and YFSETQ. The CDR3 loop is CASSLDWAGVSEQYF. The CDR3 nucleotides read TGCGCCAGCAGCTTGGACTGGGCGGGAGTCTCCGAGCAGTACTTC.

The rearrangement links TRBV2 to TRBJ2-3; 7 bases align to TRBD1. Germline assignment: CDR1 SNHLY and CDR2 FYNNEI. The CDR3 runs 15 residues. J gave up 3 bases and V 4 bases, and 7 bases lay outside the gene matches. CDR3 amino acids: CASSGPGQTTDTQYF. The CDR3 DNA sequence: TGTGCCAGCAGTGGTCCGGGACAGACAACAGATACGCAGTATTTT.

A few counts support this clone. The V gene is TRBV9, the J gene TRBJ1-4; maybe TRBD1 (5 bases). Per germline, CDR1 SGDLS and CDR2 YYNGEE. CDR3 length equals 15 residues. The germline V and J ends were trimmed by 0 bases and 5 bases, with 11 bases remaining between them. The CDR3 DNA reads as TGTGCCAGCAGCGTAGCCGACAGATTAAATGAAAAACTGTTTTTT. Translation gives CASSVADRLNEKLFF. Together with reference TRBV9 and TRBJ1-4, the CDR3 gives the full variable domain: DSGVTQTPKHLITATGQRVTLRCSPRSGDLSVYWYQQSLDQGLQFLIQYYNGEERAKGNILERFSAQQFPDLHSELNLSSLELGDSALYFCASSVADRLNEKLFFGSGTQLSVL.

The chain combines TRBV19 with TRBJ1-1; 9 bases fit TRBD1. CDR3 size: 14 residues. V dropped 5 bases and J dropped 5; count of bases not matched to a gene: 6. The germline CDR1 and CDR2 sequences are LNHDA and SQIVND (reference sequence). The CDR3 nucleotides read TGTGCCAGTAGTCTATTTGGGACAGGGACTGAAGCTTTCTTT. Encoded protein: CASSLFGTGTEAFF.

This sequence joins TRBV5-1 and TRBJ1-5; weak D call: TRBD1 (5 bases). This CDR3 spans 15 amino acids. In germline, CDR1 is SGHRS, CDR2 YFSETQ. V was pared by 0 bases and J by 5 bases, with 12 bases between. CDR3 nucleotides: TGCGCCAGCAGCTTGGATGGGCAGGGTGATCAGCCCCAGCATTTT. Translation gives CASSLDGQGDQPQHF.

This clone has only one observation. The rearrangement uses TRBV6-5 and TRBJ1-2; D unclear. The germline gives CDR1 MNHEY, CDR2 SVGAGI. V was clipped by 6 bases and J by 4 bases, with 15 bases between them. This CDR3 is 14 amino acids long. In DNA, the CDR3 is TGTGCCAGCAGCCCGGGCGGGGTTGGCTATGGCTACACCTTC. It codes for CASSPGGVGYGYTF.

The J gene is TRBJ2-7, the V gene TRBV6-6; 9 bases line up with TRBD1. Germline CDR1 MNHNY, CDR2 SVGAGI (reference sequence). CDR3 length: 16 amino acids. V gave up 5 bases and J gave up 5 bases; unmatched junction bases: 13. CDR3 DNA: TGTGCCAGCAGTCGGAATGGGGGACAGGGCCGTCACGAGCAGTACTTC. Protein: CASSRNGGQGRHEQYF.

CDR3 protein: CAWSVERSGNTIYF. The CDR3 nucleotides read TGTGCCTGGAGTGTAGAGCGCTCTGGAAACACCATATATTTT. The chain joins TRBV30 to TRBJ1-3; D is uncertain. Germline V gives CDR1 GTSNPN, CDR2 SVGIG (reference sequence). The CDR3 covers 14 residues. Trimming removed 0 bases at V and 0 bases at J, with 6 bases between.

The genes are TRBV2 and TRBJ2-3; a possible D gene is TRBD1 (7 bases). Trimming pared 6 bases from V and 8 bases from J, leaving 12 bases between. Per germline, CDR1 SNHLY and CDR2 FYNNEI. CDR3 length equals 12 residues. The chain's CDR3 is CASRRDSRTQYF. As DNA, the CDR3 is TGTGCCAGCAGGCGGGACAGCCGTACGCAGTATTTT.

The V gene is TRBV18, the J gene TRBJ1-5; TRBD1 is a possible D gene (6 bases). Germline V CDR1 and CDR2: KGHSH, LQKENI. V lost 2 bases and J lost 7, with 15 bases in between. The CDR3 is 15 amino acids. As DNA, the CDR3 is TGTGCCAGCTCACCAGAAATAGGGGGTTGGCAGCCCCAGCATTTT. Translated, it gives CASSPEIGGWQPQHF.

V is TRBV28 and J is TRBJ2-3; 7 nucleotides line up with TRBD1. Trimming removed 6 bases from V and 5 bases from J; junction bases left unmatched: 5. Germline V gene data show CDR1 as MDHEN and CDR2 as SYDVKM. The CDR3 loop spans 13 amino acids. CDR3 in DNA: TGTGCCAGCAGAGGACAGGAGGAAGATACGCAGTATTTT. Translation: CASRGQEEDTQYF.

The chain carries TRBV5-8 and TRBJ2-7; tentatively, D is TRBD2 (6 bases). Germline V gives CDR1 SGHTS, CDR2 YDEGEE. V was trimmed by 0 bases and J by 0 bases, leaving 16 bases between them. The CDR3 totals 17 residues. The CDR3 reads CASSLVIRRDHSYEQYF. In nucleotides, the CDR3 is TGTGCCAGCAGCTTGGTCATCCGGCGGGATCACTCCTACGAGCAGTACTTC.

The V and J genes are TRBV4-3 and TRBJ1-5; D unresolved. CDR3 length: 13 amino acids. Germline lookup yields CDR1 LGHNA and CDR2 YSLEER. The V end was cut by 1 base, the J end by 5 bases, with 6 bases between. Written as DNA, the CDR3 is TGCGCCAGCAGCCAAGGGGGAGATCAGCCCCAGCATTTT. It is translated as CASSQGGDQPQHF.

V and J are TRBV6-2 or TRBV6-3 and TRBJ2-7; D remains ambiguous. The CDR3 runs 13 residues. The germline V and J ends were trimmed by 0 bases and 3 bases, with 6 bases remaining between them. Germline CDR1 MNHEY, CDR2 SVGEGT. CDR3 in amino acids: CASSYSGSYEQYF. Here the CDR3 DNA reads TGTGCCAGCAGTTACTCTGGCAGCTACGAGCAGTACTTC.

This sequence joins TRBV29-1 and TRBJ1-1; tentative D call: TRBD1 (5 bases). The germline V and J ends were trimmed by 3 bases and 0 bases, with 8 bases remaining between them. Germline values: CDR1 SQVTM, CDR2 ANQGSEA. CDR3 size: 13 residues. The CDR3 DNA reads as TGCAGCGTTGATATGGGGCTGAACACTGAAGCTTTCTTT. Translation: CSVDMGLNTEAFF.

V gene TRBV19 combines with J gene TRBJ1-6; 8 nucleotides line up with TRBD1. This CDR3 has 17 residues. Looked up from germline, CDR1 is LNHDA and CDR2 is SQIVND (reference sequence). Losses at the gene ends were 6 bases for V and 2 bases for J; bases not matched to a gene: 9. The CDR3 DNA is TGTGCCAGTAGAAAAGACAGGGGAAACACCTATAATTCACCCCTCCACTTT. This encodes CASRKDRGNTYNSPLHF.

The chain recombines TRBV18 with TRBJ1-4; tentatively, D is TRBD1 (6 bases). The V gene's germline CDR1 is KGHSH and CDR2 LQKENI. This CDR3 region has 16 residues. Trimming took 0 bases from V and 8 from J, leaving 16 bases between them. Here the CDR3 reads CASSPPGASGVEKLFF. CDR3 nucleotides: TGTGCCAGCTCACCACCGGGGGCCTCCGGGGTCGAAAAACTGTTTTTT.

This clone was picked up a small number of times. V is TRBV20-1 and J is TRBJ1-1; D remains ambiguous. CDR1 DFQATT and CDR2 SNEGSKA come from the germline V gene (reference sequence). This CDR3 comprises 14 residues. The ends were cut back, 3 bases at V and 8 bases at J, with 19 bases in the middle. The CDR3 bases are TGCAGTGCTAGTCGGGGTGGCAGACACTTAGAAGCTTTCTTT. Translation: CSASRGGRHLEAFF.

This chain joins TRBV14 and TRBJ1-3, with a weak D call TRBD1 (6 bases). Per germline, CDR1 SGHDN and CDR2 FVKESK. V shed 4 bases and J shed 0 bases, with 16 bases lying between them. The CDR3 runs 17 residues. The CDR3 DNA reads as TGTGCCAGCAGCCTTCAGGGGCTCCGACTCTCTGGAAACACCATATATTTT. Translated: CASSLQGLRLSGNTIYF.